Listed here are 11 T cell receptor beta chains from one sample, sequenced in a study of Graves' ophthalmopathy and Graves' hyperthyroidism. Scientists amplified the TCR beta CDR3 regions from RNA transcripts. An initial RT-PCR round employing HTBI primers preceded a second-round multiplex PCR. TCRdb redid the calling of the multiplex PCR reads with MiXCR, one entry per CDR3 protein. The table has hundreds of thousands of distinct CDR3 sequences, 15% seen once. The sample consisted of peripheral blood. These receptors were taken from a woman younger than 30 with stable Graves' hyperthyroidism.

The CDR3 DNA sequence: TGTGCTAGTGCCTTAGGGACTAACACCGGGGAGCTGTTTTTT. This encodes CASALGTNTGELFF. V and J are TRBV12-5 and TRBJ2-2, with D perhaps matching TRBD2 (6 bases). Between the trimmed V and J ends, which lost 7 bases and 2 bases, there was a span of 11 bases. This CDR3 is built from 14 residues. Germline V CDR1 and CDR2: LGHNT, FRNRAP.

This clonotype showed up many times. The CDR3 spells CATGPWASGYGYTF. The CDR3, as DNA: TGTGCCACCGGACCCTGGGCCTCTGGCTATGGCTACACCTTC. V usage is TRBV19 and J usage is TRBJ1-2, with D hard to call. Germline CDR1 and CDR2: LNHDA and SQIVND (reference sequence). This CDR3 region has 14 residues. Trimming shortened V by 10 bases and J by 4 bases, and 19 bases separated the two germline ends.

Note on this clonotype: A read error is possible here, since a much larger clone lies one base away. The chain employs TRBV2 and TRBJ1-5; D not certain. There are 16 residues in the CDR3. Germline CDR1 SNHLY, CDR2 FYNNEI. The CDR3 bases are TGTGCCAGCAGTGAGCGTCGGGCAGCGATTAATCGGCCCCAGCATTTT. Its protein product is CASSERRAAINRPQHF. Using reference TRBV2 and TRBJ1-5 for the parts outside the CDR3, the full variable domain is EPEVTQTPSHQVTQMGQEVILRCVPISNHLYFYWYRQILGQKVEFLVSFYNNEISEKSEIFDDQFSVERPDGSNFTLKIRSTKLEDSAMYFCASSERRAAINRPQHFGDGTRLSIL.

This clonotype occurred many times. The rearrangement links TRBV12-3 or TRBV12-4 to TRBJ1-6; D might be TRBD1 (5 bases). V was pared by 6 bases and J by 13 bases, with 19 bases between. The CDR3 spans 14 residues. For the CDR3, the DNA is TGTGCCAGCAGACCCTCCGGGACCCGTGTCCCCCTCCACTTT. Translating it yields CASRPSGTRVPLHF.

In this sample, this clonotype turned up many times. A clone one base away is much larger, so this may be a read error. This chain joins TRBV6-2 or TRBV6-3 and TRBJ2-7; D is perhaps TRBD2 (6 bases). Trimming pared 3 bases from V and 2 bases from J, leaving 14 bases between. Per germline, CDR1 MNHEY and CDR2 SVGEGT. This CDR3 is built from 15 residues. The CDR3 region has the DNA TGTGCCAGCAGTTATAGAGGAGGGCTGACCTACGAGCAGTACTTC. This encodes CASSYRGGLTYEQYF.

This clonotype was found a few times. This CDR3 reads CSAGRDSLHYEQYF. CDR3 sequence (DNA): TGCAGTGCGGGCCGGGACAGCCTTCATTACGAGCAGTACTTC. The J gene is TRBJ2-7, the V gene TRBV20-1; 7 positions match TRBD1. CDR3 length: 14 residues. Germline CDR1 reads DFQATT; CDR2 reads SNEGSKA (reference sequence). V dropped 6 bases and J dropped 4; count of bases not matched to a gene: 12.

The table lists this clonotype with a few counts. Written as DNA, the CDR3 is TGTGCCATCAGTGACGGGCAGGGGCGCTTTAACACTGAAGCTTTCTTT. Protein: CAISDGQGRFNTEAFF. The gene calls are TRBV10-3 and TRBJ1-1, with D possibly matching TRBD1 (6 bases). Germline CDR1 ENHRY, CDR2 SYGVKD. The CDR3 spans 16 residues. V was pared by 3 bases and J by 2 bases, with 16 bases between.

This clonotype was found many times. The rearrangement uses TRBV7-9 and TRBJ2-7; no clear D gene. Trimming pared 5 bases from V and 1 base from J, leaving 12 bases between. The CDR3 covers 14 residues. CDR1 SEHNR and CDR2 FQNEAQ come from the germline V gene (reference sequence). CDR3 loop: CASSETDGSYEQYF. For the CDR3, the DNA is TGTGCCAGCAGCGAGACGGACGGGTCCTACGAGCAGTACTTC.

This clonotype was found a few times. The chain joins TRBV12-3 or TRBV12-4 to TRBJ2-5, with TRBD2 identical over 10 bases. The V segment lost 4 bases and the J segment 4 bases; nucleotides outside the gene matches: 9. The CDR3 sequence is 16 residues long. This CDR3 reads CASSSTQAGGRETQYF. CDR3 bases: TGTGCCAGCAGTTCAACTCAAGCGGGAGGGAGAGAGACCCAGTACTTC.

This clonotype has ten or more counts. The chain combines TRBV7-8 with TRBJ2-5, with TRBD1 as a possible D gene (5 bases). CDR1 SGHVS and CDR2 FQNEAQ come from the germline V gene. Trimming removed 1 base from V and 4 bases from J, with 13 bases in between. This CDR3 has 15 amino acids. The CDR3 region has the DNA TGTGCCAGCAGCTTAGGGCAGGGAAAAGGAGAGACCCAGTACTTC. Protein: CASSLGQGKGETQYF.

This rearrangement joins TRBV20-1 to TRBJ1-1; D remains unclear. The CDR3 is made up of 14 amino acids. The V end was cut by 6 bases, the J end by 2 bases, with 16 bases between. CDR1 is DFQATT, CDR2 SNEGSKA, per germline (reference sequence). CDR3 amino acids: CSATTGVLNTEAFF. Here the CDR3 DNA reads TGCAGTGCCACCACCGGGGTCCTTAACACTGAAGCTTTCTTT.